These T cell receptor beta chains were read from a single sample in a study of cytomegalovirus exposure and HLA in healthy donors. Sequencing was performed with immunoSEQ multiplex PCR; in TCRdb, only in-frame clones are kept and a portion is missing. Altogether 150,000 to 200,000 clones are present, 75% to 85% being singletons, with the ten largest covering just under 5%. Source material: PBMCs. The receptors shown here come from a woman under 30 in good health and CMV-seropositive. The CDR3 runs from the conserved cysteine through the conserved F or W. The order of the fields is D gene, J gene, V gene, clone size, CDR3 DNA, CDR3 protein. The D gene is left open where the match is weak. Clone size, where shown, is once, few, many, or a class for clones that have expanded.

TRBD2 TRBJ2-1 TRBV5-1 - TGCGCCAGCAGCTTGGAACTCGGGACTAGCGGGGGGAGGAATGAGCAGTTCTTC CASSLELGTSGGRNEQFF
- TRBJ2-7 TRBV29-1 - TGCAGCGTTGTTAGCGCTAGCTACGAGCAGTACTTC CSVVSASYEQYF
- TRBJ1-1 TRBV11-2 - TGTGCCAGCAGCTTACCAGGTCGGGGCACTGAAGCTTTCTTT CASSLPGRGTEAFF
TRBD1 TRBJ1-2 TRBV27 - TGTGCCAGCAGTAAAACAGGGGGCGCGGCCTATGGCTACACCTTC CASSKTGGAAYGYTF
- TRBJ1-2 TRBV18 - TGTGCCAGCTCACCATTGACAGACTATGGCTACACCTTC CASSPLTDYGYTF
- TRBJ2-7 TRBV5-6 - TGTGCCAGCAGCTTGGCCGACGAGCAGTACTTC CASSLADEQYF
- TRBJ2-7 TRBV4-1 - TGCGCCAGTAGGGGCCCTCGCGAGCAGTACTTC CASRGPREQYF
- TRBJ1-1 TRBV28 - TGTGCCAGCAGTTTGCTACAGGGATGGTGGAACACTGAAGCTTTCTTT CASSLLQGWWNTEAFF
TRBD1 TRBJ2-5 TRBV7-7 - TGTGCCAGCAGCCCACTACCATCGGGACAGTGGGGCCAAGAGACCCAGTACTTC CASSPLPSGQWGQETQYF
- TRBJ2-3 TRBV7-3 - TGTGCCAGCAGCCCAGCCCTTAGGGGCGGAGCAGATACGCAGTATTTT CASSPALRGGADTQYF
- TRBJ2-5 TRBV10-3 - TGTGCCATCAGCCGGACATCCCAAGAGACCCAGTACTTC CAISRTSQETQYF
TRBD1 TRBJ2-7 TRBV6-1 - TGTGCCAGCAGTGAAAATGGGGGACAGAGATACGAGCAATACTTC CASSENGGQRYEQYF
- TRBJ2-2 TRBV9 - TGTGCAGTGAAGGGGGCCGGGGAGCTGTTTTTT CAVKGAGELFF
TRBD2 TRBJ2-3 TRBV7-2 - TGTGCCAGCAGCTTAGCTCTAGCGGGGGGGCCAGCAGATACGCAGTATTTT CASSLALAGGPADTQYF
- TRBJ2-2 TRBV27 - TGTGCCAGCAGCCTTGCGGGCACCGGGGAGCTGTTTTTT CASSLAGTGELFF
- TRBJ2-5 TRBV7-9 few TGTGCCAGCAGCTCCCCGGAGACCCAGTACTTC CASSSPETQYF
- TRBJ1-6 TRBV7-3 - TGTGCCAGCAGCTTAACGCAGAATTCACCCCTCCACTTT CASSLTQNSPLHF
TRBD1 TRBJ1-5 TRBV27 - TGTGCCAGCGGCCTAGCGCCCCGGGACAGGTATAGCAATCAGCCCCAGCATTTT CASGLAPRDRYSNQPQHF
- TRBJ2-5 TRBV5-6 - TGTGCCAGCAGCATCCGGGACACCGTAGAAGAGACCCAGTACTTC CASSIRDTVEETQYF
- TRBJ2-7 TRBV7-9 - TGTGCCAGCAGCTCTGGACAGTACGAGCAGTACTTC CASSSGQYEQYF